This is a list of T cell receptor beta chains from one sample in a study of T cell responses to AZD1222 COVID-19 vaccine. The assay was immunoSEQ multiplex PCR, and TCRdb's table has in-frame clones only and misses some. The sample consists of around 100,000 clones, 85% to 90% of them appearing once. Sequences were derived from peripheral blood, sampled on day 0 of AZD1222 vaccination. These receptors were collected from an adult in good health. Both conserved end residues are part of each CDR3. Fields, in order: clone size, D gene, J gene, CDR3 length, V gene, CDR3 DNA, CDR3 protein. D genes are given only for firm matches. Clone size is given for some rows only: seen once, a few or many times, or a class if the clone is expanded.

- | - | TRBJ1-1 | 14 | TRBV7-9 | TGTGCCAGCAGCTTAGAGCGCAGGAACACTGAAGCTTTCTTT | CASSLERRNTEAFF
once | - | TRBJ1-6 | 13 | TRBV6-5 | TGTGCCAGCGGGACAACCACCGTCGGGCCCCTCCACTTT | CASGTTTVGPLHF
- | - | TRBJ2-5 | 15 | TRBV11-2 | TGTGCCAGCAGCCCCGCGGACGGGGATCGTACTTCTGGGTACTTC | CASSPADGDRTSGYF
- | TRBD2 | TRBJ2-1 | 15 | TRBV27 | TGTGCCAGCAGTTTTAGTAGCGGGGGCCCTGCTACGCAGTTCTTC | CASSFSSGGPATQFF
- | - | TRBJ1-1 | 16 | TRBV5-1 | TGCGCCAGCAGCTTCTCGGGGGGACAAATGAACACTGAAGCTTTCTTT | CASSFSGGQMNTEAFF
- | - | TRBJ1-4 | 14 | TRBV19 | TGTGCCAGTGGTAGCGAGATGAGAAATGAAAAACTGTTTTTT | CASGSEMRNEKLFF
- | TRBD1 | TRBJ2-7 | 15 | TRBV14 | TGTGCCAGCAGCCAGCAGGACAGGGGGCTATACGAGCAGTACTTC | CASSQQDRGLYEQYF
- | - | TRBJ1-1 | 14 | TRBV10-3 | TGTGCCATCAGAAGGGAGGGCACGGCGGGTGAAGCTTTCTTT | CAIRREGTAGEAFF
once | TRBD2 | TRBJ2-3 | 14 | TRBV24-1 | TGTGCCACCAGTGGAACTAGCGGGGGAGATACGCAGTATTTT | CATSGTSGGDTQYF
few | - | TRBJ1-2 | 13 | TRBV7-3 | TGTGCCAGCAGCCAGACAGCTAACTATGGCTACACCTTC | CASSQTANYGYTF
- | - | TRBJ1-5 | 14 | TRBV20-1 | TGCAGTGTTAGTAGCCGGGGTGGGTCATCCACCCAGCATTTT | CSVSSRGGSSTQHF
- | - | TRBJ2-7 | 16 | TRBV27 | TGTGCCAGCAGTTTAACCCAAACTAGTAAGAGCCTCGAGCAGTACTTC | CASSLTQTSKSLEQYF
- | - | TRBJ1-1 | 13 | TRBV3-1/TRBV3-2 | TGTGCCAGCAGCCTCCGGCCCTCCCGAGGGGCTTTCTTT | CASSLRPSRGAFF
- | TRBD1 | TRBJ1-6 | 15 | TRBV19 | TGTGCCAGTAGTATACAGGGACAGGACGGTTCACCCCTCCACTTT | CASSIQGQDGSPLHF
- | - | TRBJ1-5 | 16 | TRBV6-6 | TGTGCCAGCAGTTACGGGGGCCTCGGACTCAATCAGCCCCAGCATTTT | CASSYGGLGLNQPQHF
few | TRBD1 | TRBJ1-1 | 18 | TRBV7-2 | TGTGCCAGCAGCTTAAGGGGTGGTACAGGGGCCCTGAACACTGAAGCTTTCTTT | CASSLRGGTGALNTEAFF
- | - | TRBJ1-4 | 15 | TRBV11-2 | TGTGCCAGCAGCTTAGGCTGGACTACTAATGAAAAACTGTTTTTT | CASSLGWTTNEKLFF
- | - | TRBJ1-6 | 15 | TRBV3-1/TRBV3-2 | TGTGCCAGCAGTTCCACGGTCCTCTATAATTCACCCCTCCACTTT | CASSSTVLYNSPLHF
few | - | TRBJ1-2 | 15 | TRBV29-1 | TGCAGCGTCCAAGAGTTAGGGGCCCGCAACTATGGCTACACCTTC | CSVQELGARNYGYTF
- | - | TRBJ2-7 | 15 | TRBV19 | TGTGCCAGTAGTATAGCAAGGTCGAGCTCCTACGAGCAGTACTTC | CASSIARSSSYEQYF